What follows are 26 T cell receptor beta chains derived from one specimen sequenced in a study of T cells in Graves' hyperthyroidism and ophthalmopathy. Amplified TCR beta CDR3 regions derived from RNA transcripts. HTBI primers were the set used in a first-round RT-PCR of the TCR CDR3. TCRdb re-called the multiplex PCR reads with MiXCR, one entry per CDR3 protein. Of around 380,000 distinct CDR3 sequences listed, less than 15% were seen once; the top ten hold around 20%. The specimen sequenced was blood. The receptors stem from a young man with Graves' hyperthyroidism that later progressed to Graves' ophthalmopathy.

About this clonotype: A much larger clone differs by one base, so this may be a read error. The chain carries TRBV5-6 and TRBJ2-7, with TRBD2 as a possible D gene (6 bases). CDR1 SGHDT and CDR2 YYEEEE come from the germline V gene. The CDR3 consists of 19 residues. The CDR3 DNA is TGTGGCAGCAGCTTGGCCCCGGGACTTCTCGCCTCCCCAACCTACGAGCAGTACTTC. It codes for CGSSLAPGLLASPTYEQYF.

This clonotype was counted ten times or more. This chain's CDR3 is CASSLGGGIEAFF. The CDR3 region has the DNA TGTGCCAGCAGCTTAGGGGGTGGGATTGAAGCTTTCTTT. This rearrangement joins TRBV11-2 to TRBJ1-1; D remains unclear. The germline V gene has CDR1 SGHAT and CDR2 FQNNGV. The CDR3 covers 13 residues. Trimming stripped 1 base from V and 7 bases from J, with 10 bases between.

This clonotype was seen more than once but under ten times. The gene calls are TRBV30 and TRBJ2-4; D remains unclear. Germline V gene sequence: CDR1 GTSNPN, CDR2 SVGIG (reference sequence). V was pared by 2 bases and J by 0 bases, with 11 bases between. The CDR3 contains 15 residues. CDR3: CAWSLGSLAKNIQYF. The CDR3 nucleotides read TGTGCCTGGAGTTTGGGTTCTCTAGCCAAAAACATTCAGTACTTC.

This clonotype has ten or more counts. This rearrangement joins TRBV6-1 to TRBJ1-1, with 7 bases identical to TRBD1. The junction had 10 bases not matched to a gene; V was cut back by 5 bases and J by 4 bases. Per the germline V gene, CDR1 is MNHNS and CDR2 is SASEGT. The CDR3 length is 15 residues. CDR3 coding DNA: TGTGCCAGCAGTTCCACAGGGGTGCGCAGCACTGAAGCTTTCTTT. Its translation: CASSSTGVRSTEAFF.

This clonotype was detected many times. CDR3 region: CASTRVVGQQNTEAFF. CDR3 coding DNA: TGTGCCAGCACCAGAGTTGTAGGACAGCAGAACACTGAAGCTTTCTTT. The J gene is TRBJ1-1, the V gene TRBV11-3, with D possibly TRBD1 on 6 matching bases. V lost 7 bases, J lost 1 base, and 19 bases lay in between. The CDR3 loop spans 16 amino acids. CDR1 and CDR2 from the germline V gene are SGHNT and YENEEA.

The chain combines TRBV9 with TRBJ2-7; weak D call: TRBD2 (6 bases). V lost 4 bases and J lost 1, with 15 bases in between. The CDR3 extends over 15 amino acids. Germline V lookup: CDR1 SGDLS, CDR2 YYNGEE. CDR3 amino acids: CASSPGGTRSYEQYF. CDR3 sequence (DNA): TGTGCCAGCAGCCCCGGCGGGACTCGTTCCTACGAGCAGTACTTC.

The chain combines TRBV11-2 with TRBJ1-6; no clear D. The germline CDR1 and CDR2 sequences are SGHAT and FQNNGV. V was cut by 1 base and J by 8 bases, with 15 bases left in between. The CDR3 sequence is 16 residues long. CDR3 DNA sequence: TGTGCCAGCAGCTTAGTAACTCCGGGATCGTATTCACCCCTCCACTTT. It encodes CASSLVTPGSYSPLHF. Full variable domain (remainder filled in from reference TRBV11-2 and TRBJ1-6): EAGVAQSPRYKIIEKRQSVAFWCNPISGHATLYWYQQILGQGPKLLIQFQNNGVVDDSQLPKDRFSAERLKGVDSTLKIQPAKLEDSAVYLCASSLVTPGSYSPLHFGNGTRLTVT.

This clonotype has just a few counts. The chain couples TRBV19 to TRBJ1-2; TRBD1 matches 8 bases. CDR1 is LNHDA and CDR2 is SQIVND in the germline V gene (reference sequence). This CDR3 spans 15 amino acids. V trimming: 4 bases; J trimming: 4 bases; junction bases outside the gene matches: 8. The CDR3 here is CASSTRTGSVYGYTF. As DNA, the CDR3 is TGTGCCAGTAGTACACGGACAGGGTCGGTCTATGGCTACACCTTC.

In nucleotides, the CDR3 is TGTGCCAGCAGCCTGGGGACACAAACGGACTCACCCCTCCACTTT. This sequence encodes CASSLGTQTDSPLHF. V usage is TRBV3-1 and J usage is TRBJ1-6; maybe TRBD1 (6 bases). Germline CDR1 is LGHDT and CDR2 is YNNKEL (reference sequence). The V end was cut by 4 bases, the J end by 10 bases, with 17 bases between. The CDR3 totals 15 residues.

CDR3 in amino acids: CASSYFGDEQFF. CDR3 DNA: TGTGCCAGCAGTTACTTCGGGGATGAGCAGTTCTTC. The V call is TRBV6-5, the J call TRBJ2-1; the D gene is possibly TRBD2 (5 bases). CDR1 and CDR2 from the germline V gene are MNHEY and SVGAGI. The V end lost 1 base, the J end lost 8 bases, and 6 bases lay between the germline ends. The CDR3 extends over 12 amino acids.

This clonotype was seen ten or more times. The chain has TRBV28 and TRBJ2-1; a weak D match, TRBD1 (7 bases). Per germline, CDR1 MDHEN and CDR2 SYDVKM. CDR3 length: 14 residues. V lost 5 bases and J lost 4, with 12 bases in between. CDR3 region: CASSLPGGYNEQFF. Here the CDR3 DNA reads TGTGCCAGCAGTCTGCCAGGGGGGTACAATGAGCAGTTCTTC.

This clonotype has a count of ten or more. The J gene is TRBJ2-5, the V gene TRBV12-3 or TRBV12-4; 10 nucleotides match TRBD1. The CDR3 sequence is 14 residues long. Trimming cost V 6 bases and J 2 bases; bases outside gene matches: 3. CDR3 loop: CASRRTGGQETQYF. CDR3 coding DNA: TGTGCCAGCAGGCGGACAGGGGGGCAAGAGACCCAGTACTTC.

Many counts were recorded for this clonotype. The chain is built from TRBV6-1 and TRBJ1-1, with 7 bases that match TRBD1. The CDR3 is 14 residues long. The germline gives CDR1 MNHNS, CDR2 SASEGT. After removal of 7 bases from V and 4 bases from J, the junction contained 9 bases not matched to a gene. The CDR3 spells CASKKTGERTEAFF. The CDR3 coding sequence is TGTGCCAGCAAGAAAACAGGGGAACGCACTGAAGCTTTCTTT.

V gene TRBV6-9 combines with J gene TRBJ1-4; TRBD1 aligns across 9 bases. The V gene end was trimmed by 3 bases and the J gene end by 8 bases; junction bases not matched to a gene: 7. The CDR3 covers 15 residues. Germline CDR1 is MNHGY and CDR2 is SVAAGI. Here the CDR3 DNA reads TGTGCCAGCAGTTACGGGGGGGACAGGGCGGAAAAACTGTTTTTT. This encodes CASSYGGDRAEKLFF.

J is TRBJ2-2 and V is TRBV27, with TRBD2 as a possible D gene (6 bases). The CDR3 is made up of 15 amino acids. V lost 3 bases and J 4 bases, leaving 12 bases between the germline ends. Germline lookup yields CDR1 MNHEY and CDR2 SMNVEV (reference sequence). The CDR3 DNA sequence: TGTGCCAGCAGTTTCGGCAGGCGGGGCACCGGGGAGCTGTTTTTT. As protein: CASSFGRRGTGELFF.

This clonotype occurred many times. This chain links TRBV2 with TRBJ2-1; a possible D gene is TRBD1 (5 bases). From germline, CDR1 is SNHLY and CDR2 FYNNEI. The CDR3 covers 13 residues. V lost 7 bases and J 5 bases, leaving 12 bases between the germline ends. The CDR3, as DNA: TGTGCCAGCACCCAGGGTCCAAACAATGAGCAGTTCTTC. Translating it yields CASTQGPNNEQFF. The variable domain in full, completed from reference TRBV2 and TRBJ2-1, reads EPEVTQTPSHQVTQMGQEVILRCVPISNHLYFYWYRQILGQKVEFLVSFYNNEISEKSEIFDDQFSVERPDGSNFTLKIRSTKLEDSAMYFCASTQGPNNEQFFGPGTRLTVL.

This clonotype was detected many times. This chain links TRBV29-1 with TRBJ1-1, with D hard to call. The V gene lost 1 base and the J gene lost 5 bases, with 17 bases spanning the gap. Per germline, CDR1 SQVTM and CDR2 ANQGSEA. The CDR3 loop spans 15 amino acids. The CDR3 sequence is CSVEVGWADHTEAFF. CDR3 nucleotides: TGCAGCGTTGAAGTTGGGTGGGCGGATCATACTGAAGCTTTCTTT.

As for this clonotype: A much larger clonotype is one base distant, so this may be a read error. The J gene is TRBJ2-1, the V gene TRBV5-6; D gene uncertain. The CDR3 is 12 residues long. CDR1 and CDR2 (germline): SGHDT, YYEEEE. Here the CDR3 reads CASSLPNNGQFF. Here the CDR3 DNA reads TGTGCCAGCAGCTTGCCGAACAATGGGCAGTTCTTC.

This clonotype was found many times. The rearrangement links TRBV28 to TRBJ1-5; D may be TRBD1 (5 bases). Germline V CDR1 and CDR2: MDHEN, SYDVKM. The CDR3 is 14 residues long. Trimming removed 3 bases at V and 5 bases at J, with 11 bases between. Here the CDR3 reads CASSLGGAYQPQHF. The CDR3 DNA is TGTGCCAGCAGTTTGGGTGGGGCCTATCAGCCCCAGCATTTT.

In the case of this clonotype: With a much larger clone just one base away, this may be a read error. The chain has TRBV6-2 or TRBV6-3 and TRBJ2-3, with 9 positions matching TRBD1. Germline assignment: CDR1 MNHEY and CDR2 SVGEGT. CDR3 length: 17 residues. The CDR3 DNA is TGTGCCAACAGTCGACCCCTGACAGGGGGAAGCACAGATACGCAGTATTTT. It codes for CANSRPLTGGSTDTQYF.

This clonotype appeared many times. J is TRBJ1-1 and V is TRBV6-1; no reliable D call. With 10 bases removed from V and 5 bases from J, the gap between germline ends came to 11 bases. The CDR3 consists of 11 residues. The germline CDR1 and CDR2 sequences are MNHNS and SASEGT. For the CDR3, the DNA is TGTGCCACCCGGGCGGGGACTGAAGCTTTCTTT. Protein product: CATRAGTEAFF.

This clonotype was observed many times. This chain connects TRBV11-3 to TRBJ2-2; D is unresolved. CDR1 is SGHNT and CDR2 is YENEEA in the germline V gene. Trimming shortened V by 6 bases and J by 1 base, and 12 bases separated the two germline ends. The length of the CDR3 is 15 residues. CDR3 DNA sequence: TGTGCCAGCAGTCTCAGAGGTGGGAACACCGGGGAGCTGTTTTTT. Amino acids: CASSLRGGNTGELFF.

The CDR3 DNA sequence: TGTGCCAGCAGCGTACTCGGACTGAGCACAGATACGCAGTATTTT. Its translation: CASSVLGLSTDTQYF. V usage is TRBV9 and J usage is TRBJ2-3; D perhaps matches TRBD2 (5 bases). With 1 base removed from V and 0 bases from J, the gap between germline ends came to 9 bases. CDR1 and CDR2 from the germline V gene are SGDLS and YYNGEE. This CDR3 has 15 residues.

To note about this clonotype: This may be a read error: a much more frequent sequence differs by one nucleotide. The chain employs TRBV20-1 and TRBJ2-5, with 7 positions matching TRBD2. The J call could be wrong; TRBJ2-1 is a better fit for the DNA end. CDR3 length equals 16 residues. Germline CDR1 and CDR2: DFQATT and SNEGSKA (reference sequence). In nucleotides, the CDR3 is TGCAGTGCTAGAGGGAAGCGGGGTGGGTACCAAGAGACCCAGTTCTTC. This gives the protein CSARGKRGGYQETQFF.

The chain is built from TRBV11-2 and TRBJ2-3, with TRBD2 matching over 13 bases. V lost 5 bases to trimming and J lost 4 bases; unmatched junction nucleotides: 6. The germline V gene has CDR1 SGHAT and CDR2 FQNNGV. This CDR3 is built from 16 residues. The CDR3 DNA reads TGTGCCAGCAGCAAACTAGCGGGGGGGCCGTCAGATACGCAGTATTTT. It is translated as CASSKLAGGPSDTQYF.

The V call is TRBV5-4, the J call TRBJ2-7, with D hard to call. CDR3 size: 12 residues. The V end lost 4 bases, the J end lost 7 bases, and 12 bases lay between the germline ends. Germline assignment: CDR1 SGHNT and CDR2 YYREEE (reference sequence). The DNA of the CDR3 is TGTGCCAGCAGCCTGCCAGTCGGAGAGCAGTACTTC. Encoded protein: CASSLPVGEQYF.